The entry below describes one T cell receptor (beta chain). There is no known antigen for this receptor. No base qualities exist here, and no much larger clone lies one base off it. The data belong to a study of blood T cell repertoires in COVID-19 (TCRdb year 2020). For context, the study as a whole: Samples from collaborators originated in the United States, Italy and Spain and spanned both the acute and convalescent phases of COVID-19. The dataset comprised deeply sampled blood TCRbeta repertoires from subjects exposed to, actively infected with, or recovered from COVID-19. Samples came from the ongoing ImmuneRACE study (first 160 participants) plus 1,254 subjects from 6 global collaborators. Sample metadata almost always included a de-identified subject ID, COVID-19 status, age in years and sex. The material from the prospective study consisted of cDNA or gDNA derived from T cells, B-cell-depleted T cells, or PBMCs. Where available, HLA class I and class II types were obtained from metadata supplied by the sample provider rather than from assay-based typing. The repertoires were made available in a free public database intended to serve as a resource for research on the immune response to SARS-CoV-2.

Spanning cysteine to phenylalanine, the CDR3 consists of 16 amino acids. The CDR3 DNA has 48 bases and is translated from base 1. CDR1 and CDR2, looked up from the germline V gene, are SGDLS and YYNGEE. V is pruned by 2 bases and J by 0 bases, leaving 4 bases of the junction without a gene match. The study at large found these results: The amount of clinical and demographic metadata varied by source and participant and was provided uncurated.

The immunoSEQ Assay, a bias-controlled multiplex PCR, was used to amplify TCRbeta CDR3 regions from genomic DNA. In the paper's pipeline: Nucleated cell counts per sample were estimated from amplification of reference gene primers within the assay. Sequence reads were collapsed and filtered to measure the absolute abundance of every unique TCRbeta CDR3 rearrangement. Productive Simpson clonality was computed per sample as the square root of Simpson's diversity index over productive rearrangements. The immuneACCESS repertoire file appears here via TCRdb, limited to in-frame rearrangements. These files lack a portion of the clones; in checked studies, under half of the deficit traces to unresolved V genes, and the cause of the others is not known. The DNA was the basis for D and trimming; V, J and clone size are from that table. The sample records 200,000 to 250,000 clones, about 79% of which are singletons. 3% to 4% of the sample rests with the top ten.

In the prospective study, participants were 18 to 89 years old, resided in approximately 25 geographic areas of the United States, and were enrolled through a virtual design. To assign participants to cohorts, the prospective study relied on clinical history that participants themselves reported in a screening survey and a study questionnaire. ImmuneRACE Cohort 3 recovered participants were defined by two consecutive negative NP/OP PCR tests, healthcare professional clearance, or symptom resolution. In the prospective study, mobile phlebotomists collected whole blood, serum and a nasopharyngeal or oropharyngeal swab from each participant. Participants in the prospective study had the option to provide additional blood draws and questionnaires over a roughly 2-month period. Before DNA extraction, blood samples from the prospective study were shipped at room temperature or frozen.

Here the chain combines TRBV9 and TRBJ2-2; TRBD1 agrees with 7 junctional bases. The sample was PBMCs or T cells enriched from blood (not recorded which). This receptor was taken from a woman between 55 and 75 years old who had recovered from COVID-19. The nucleotides are TGTGCCAGCAGCGTTTACAGGGGTCCGAACACCGGGGAGCTGTTTTTT. It specifies CASSVYRGPNTGELFF.